This is a list of T cell receptor beta chains from one sample in a study of T cell responses to AZD1222 COVID-19 vaccine. Sequencing used immunoSEQ multiplex PCR; TCRdb keeps in-frame clones, though not all of them. The sample lists some 100,000 clones, over 75% seen once, with around 1.3% in the top ten. Sequences were derived from peripheral blood, sampled on day 0 of AZD1222 vaccination. These receptor sequences come from an adult in good health. Each CDR3 is given with its conserved first and last residue. The size field is filled for only some rows; it gives once, few, many or a size class.

14	TRBJ2-3	-	TRBV11-1	CASSRRIIPDTQYF
15	TRBJ2-1	-	TRBV5-1	CASSLTDSSYNEQFF
13	TRBJ1-1	-	TRBV18	CASSPGGETEAFF
14	TRBJ1-2	-	TRBV28	CASSPLGLDYGYTF
15	TRBJ1-2	once	TRBV5-1	CASSLSNLDGSGYTF
14	TRBJ1-5	-	TRBV2	CASSDQTGYQPQHF
14	TRBJ1-2	-	TRBV7-2	CASSLTTNSYGYTF
16	TRBJ1-1	-	TRBV6-5	CASSYHKGGLDTEAFF
14	TRBJ2-1	-	TRBV18	CASSPGRLNNEQFF
12	TRBJ2-5	few	TRBV29-1	CSVWAGRETQYF
15	TRBJ2-5	-	TRBV28	CASSPTSAAQETQYF
13	TRBJ1-1	-	TRBV2	CASSEAGRKGAFF
14	TRBJ1-1	-	TRBV2	CASRMTGGGTEAFF
18	TRBJ2-3	-	TRBV4-2	CASSQVTGAGSSTDTQYF
19	TRBJ2-6	once	TRBV10-3	CAIDDPDRAESSGANVLTF
13	TRBJ1-1	once	TRBV5-1	CASGKGLNTEAFF
11	TRBJ2-5	-	TRBV3-1/TRBV3-2	CASGRQETQYF
16	TRBJ2-3	-	TRBV6-6	CASSYSLAGRGDTQYF
21	TRBJ1-2	-	TRBV28	CASSLFEIVGGQGALNYGYTF
13	TRBJ1-6	-	TRBV28	CATVSSYNSPLHF
14	TRBJ1-5	-	TRBV19	CASILTGSNQPQHF
13	TRBJ1-3	-	TRBV5-1	CASSRDSGNTIYF
15	TRBJ1-5	-	TRBV18	CASSPSGQVSQPQHF
15	TRBJ2-5	-	TRBV5-1	CASSLTSGEGETQYF
16	TRBJ2-1	-	TRBV10-3	CAISLPPNVGSNEQFF
13	TRBJ1-2	-	TRBV6-5	CASSRGQNYGYTF
14	TRBJ2-5	-	TRBV2	CASSEVMRGETQYF
15	TRBJ1-4	-	TRBV6-5	CASGGGFVSGEKLFF
14	TRBJ2-1	-	TRBV9	CASSVSGSYNEQFF
14	TRBJ2-3	-	TRBV2	CASSGDVGTDTQYF
13	TRBJ1-1	few	TRBV11-2	CASSLVGDSRAFF
14	TRBJ1-3	-	TRBV24-1	CATSNSCSGNTIYF